This paragraph covers one TCR beta chain sequence. This clone may be a read error of a much larger clone one base away. The V gene lost 2 bases and the J gene lost 2 bases, with 14 bases spanning the gap. Germline V CDR1 and CDR2: MDHEN, SYDVKM. The CDR3 is 16 residues long. The data were obtained in a study of T cell repertoires in cytomegalovirus infection. TCRdb re-derived calls from the reads in MiXCR, one entry per CDR3 protein. This table holds 65,000 to 90,000 distinct CDR3 sequences, 3% to 4% found once. The sample consisted of PBMCs. The chain is built from TRBV28 and TRBJ2-3, with no clear D. This TCR was sampled from a human donor in good health (CMV status not recorded). Some clones in this sample may be carry-over from other donors' samples. CDR3 coding DNA: TGTGCCAGCAGTTTAACATGGTGGGCGCTCACAGATACGCAGTATTTT. It translates to CASSLTWWALTDTQYF.